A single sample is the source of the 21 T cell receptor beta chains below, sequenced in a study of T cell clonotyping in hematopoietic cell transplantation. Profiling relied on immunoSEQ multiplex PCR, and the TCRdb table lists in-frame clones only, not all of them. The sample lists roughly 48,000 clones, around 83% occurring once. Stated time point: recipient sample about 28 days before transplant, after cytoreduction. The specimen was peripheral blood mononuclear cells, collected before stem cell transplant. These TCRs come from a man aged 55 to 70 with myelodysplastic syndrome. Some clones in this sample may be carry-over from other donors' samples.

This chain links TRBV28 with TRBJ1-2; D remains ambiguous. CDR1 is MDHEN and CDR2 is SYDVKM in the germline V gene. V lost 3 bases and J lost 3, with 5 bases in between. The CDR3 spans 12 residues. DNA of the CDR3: TGTGCCAGCAGTTTGGTGGACTATGGCTACACCTTC. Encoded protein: CASSLVDYGYTF.

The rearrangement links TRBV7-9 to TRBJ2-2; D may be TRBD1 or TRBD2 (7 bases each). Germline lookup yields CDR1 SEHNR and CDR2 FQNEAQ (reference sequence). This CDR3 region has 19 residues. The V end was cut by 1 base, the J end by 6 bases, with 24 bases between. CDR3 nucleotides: TGTGCCAGCAGCTTAGGATGGGAAGTAGACAGGGAGGGTGCCGGGGAGCTGTTTTTT. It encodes CASSLGWEVDREGAGELFF. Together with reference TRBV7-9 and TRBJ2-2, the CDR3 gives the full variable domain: DTGVSQNPRHKITKRGQNVTFRCDPISEHNRLYWYRQTLGQGPEFLTYFQNEAQLEKSRLLSDRFSAERPKGSFSTLEIQRTEQGDSAMYLCASSLGWEVDREGAGELFFGEGSRLTVL.

The CDR3 DNA reads TGTGCCAGCAGCATGATGACTAGCGTCACGCATGAGCAGTTCTTC. Translation: CASSMMTSVTHEQFF. The rearrangement links TRBV11-2 to TRBJ2-1; TRBD2 aligns across 8 bases. With 5 bases clipped from V and 8 bases from J, the junction kept 11 bases outside the gene matches. The CDR3 length is 15 residues. Looked up from germline, CDR1 is SGHAT and CDR2 is FQNNGV.

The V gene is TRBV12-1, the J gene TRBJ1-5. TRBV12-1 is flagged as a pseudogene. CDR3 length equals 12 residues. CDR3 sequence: CASNWRYLAQHF. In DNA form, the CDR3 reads TGTGCCAGCAACTGGAGATACCTGGCCCAGCATTTT.

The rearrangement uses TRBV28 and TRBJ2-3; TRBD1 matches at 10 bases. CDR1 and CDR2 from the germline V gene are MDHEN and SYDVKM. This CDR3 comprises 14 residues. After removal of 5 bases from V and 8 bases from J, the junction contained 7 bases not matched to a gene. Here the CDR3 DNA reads TGTGCCAGCAGTCCGACAGGGGGCCAAGTTACGCAGTATTTT. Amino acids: CASSPTGGQVTQYF.

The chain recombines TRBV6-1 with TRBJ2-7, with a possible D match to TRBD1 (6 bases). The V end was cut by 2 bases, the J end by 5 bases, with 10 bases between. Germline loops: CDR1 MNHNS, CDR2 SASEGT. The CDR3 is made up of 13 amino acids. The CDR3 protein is CASSETQGNEQYF. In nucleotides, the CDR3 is TGTGCCAGCAGTGAAACGCAGGGGAACGAGCAGTACTTC.

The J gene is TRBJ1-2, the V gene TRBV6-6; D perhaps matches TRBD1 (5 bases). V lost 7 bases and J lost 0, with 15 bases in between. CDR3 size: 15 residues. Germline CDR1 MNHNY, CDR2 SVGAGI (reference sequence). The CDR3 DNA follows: TGTGCCAGCACCACGGGGACGGCCCCTAACTATGGCTACACCTTC. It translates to CASTTGTAPNYGYTF.

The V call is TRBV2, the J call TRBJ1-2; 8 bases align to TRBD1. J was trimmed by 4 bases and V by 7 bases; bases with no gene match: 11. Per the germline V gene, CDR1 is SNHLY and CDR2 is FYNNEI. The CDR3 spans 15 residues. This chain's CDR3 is CASNQTPGGSYGYTF. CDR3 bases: TGTGCCAGCAACCAGACTCCAGGGGGCAGCTATGGCTACACCTTC.

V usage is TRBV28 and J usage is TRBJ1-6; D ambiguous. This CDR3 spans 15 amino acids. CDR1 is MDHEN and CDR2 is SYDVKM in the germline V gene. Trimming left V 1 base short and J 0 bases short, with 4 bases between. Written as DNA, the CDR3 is TGTGCCAGCAGTTTATCCAGCTCCTATAATTCACCCCTCCACTTT. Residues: CASSLSSSYNSPLHF. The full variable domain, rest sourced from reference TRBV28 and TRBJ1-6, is DVKVTQSSRYLVKRTGEKVFLECVQDMDHENMFWYRQDPGLGLRLIYFSYDVKMKEKGDIPEGYSVSREKKERFSLILESASTNQTSMYLCASSLSSSYNSPLHFGNGTRLTVT.

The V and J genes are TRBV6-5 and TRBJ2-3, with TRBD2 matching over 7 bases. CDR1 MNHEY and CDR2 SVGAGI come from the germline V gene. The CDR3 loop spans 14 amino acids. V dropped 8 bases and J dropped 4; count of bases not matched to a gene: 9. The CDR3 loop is CASSGGTPPDTQYF. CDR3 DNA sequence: TGTGCCAGCTCCGGGGGGACCCCCCCAGATACGCAGTATTTT.

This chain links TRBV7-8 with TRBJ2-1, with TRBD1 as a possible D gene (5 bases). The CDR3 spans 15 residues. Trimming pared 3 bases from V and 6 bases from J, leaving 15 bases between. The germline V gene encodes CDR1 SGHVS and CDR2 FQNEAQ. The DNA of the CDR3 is TGTGCCAGCAGCTTGGTTGTGGGGCCTATCAATGAGCAGTTCTTC. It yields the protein CASSLVVGPINEQFF.

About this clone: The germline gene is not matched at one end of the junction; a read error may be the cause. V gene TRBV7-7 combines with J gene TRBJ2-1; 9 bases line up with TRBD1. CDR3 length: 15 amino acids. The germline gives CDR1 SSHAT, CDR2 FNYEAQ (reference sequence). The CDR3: CASSADRGGYNEQFF. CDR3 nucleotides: TGTGCTAGCAGCGCAGACAGGGGGGGCTACAATGAGCAGTTCTTC.

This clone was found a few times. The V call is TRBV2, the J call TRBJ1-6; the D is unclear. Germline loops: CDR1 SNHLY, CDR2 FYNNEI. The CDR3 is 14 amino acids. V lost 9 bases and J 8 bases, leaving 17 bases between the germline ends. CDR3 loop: CASIRTTADSPLHF. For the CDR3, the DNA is TGTGCCAGTATCCGGACTACTGCGGATTCACCCCTCCACTTT.

The CDR3 coding sequence is TGTGCCAGCAGCGTATCGCAGGGTGGCACTGAAGCTTTCTTT. Translation: CASSVSQGGTEAFF. This chain links TRBV9 with TRBJ1-1, with a weak D call TRBD1 (5 bases). Germline-derived CDR1 and CDR2 are SGDLS and YYNGEE. The CDR3 has 14 residues. Trimming removed 1 base at V and 4 bases at J, with 11 bases between.

CDR3 sequence: CASSILGTGGGYTF. The CDR3 region has the DNA TGCGCCAGCAGCATCCTCGGGACAGGAGGAGGCTACACCTTC. This chain uses TRBV5-1 with TRBJ1-2; 8 bases line up with TRBD1. The germline V gene has CDR1 SGHRS and CDR2 YFSETQ. The CDR3 runs to 14 residues. V shed 4 bases and J 8 bases; nucleotides not matched to a gene: 10.

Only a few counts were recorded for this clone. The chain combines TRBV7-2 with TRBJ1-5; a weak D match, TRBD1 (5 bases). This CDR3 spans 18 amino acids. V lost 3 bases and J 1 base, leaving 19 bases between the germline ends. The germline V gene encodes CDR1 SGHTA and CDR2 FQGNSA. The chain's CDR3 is CASSFDGVGWGSNQPQHF. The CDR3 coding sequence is TGTGCCAGCAGCTTCGATGGGGTAGGATGGGGGAGCAATCAGCCCCAGCATTTT.

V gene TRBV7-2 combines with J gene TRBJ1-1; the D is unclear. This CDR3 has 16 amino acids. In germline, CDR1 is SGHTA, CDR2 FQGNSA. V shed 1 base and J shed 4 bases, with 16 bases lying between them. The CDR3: CASSLVALGSTTEAFF. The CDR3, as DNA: TGTGCCAGCAGCTTAGTTGCTTTGGGTTCCACCACTGAAGCTTTCTTT.

In nucleotides, the CDR3 is TGTGCCAGCAGCTCCAGGCCCCAGGGAGGCAATCAGCCCCAGCATTTT. It specifies CASSSRPQGGNQPQHF. The chain uses TRBV7-2 and TRBJ1-5; tentatively, D is TRBD1 (5 bases). Germline V gives CDR1 SGHTA, CDR2 FQGNSA. V lost 4 bases and J lost 2, with 15 bases in between. The CDR3 is 16 residues long.

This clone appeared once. CDR3 coding DNA: TGTGCCAGCATTTTACAGGGAGCCTTCGGCTATGGCTACACCTTC. It is translated as CASILQGAFGYGYTF. The rearrangement links TRBV6-1 to TRBJ1-2, with D maybe TRBD1 (6 bases). The CDR3 consists of 15 residues. V lost 7 bases, J lost 4 bases, and 19 bases lay in between. Germline loops: CDR1 MNHNS, CDR2 SASEGT.

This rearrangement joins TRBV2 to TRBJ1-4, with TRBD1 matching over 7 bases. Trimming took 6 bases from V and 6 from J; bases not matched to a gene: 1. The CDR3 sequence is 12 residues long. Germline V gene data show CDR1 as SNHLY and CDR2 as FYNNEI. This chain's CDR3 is CASSGTDEKLFF. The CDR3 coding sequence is TGTGCCAGCAGCGGGACAGATGAAAAACTGTTTTTT.

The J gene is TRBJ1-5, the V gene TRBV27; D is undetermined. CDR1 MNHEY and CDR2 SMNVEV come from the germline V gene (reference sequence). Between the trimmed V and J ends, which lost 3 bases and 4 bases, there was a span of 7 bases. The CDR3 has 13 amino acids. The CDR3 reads CASSLRRNQPQHF. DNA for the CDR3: TGTGCCAGCAGTTTGAGGAGAAATCAGCCCCAGCATTTT.